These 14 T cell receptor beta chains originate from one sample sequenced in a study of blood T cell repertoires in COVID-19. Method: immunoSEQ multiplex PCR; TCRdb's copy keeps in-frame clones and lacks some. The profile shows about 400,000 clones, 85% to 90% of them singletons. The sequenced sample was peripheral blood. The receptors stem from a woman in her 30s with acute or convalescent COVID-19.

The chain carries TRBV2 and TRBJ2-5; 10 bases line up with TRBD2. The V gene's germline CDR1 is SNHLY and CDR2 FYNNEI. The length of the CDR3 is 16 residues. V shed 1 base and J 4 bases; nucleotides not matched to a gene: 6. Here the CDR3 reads CASSEGGSGGLETQYF. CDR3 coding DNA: TGTGCCAGCAGTGAAGGGGGTAGCGGGGGGCTAGAGACCCAGTACTTC.

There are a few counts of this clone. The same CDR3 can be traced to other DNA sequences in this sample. CDR3 nucleotide sequence: TGTGCCAGCAGCTCCGGTACGGGAGAGACCCAGTACTTC. This sequence encodes CASSSGTGETQYF. The V call is TRBV2, the J call TRBJ2-5; D gene uncertain. Germline V lookup: CDR1 SNHLY, CDR2 FYNNEI. CDR3 length equals 13 residues. V lost 6 bases to trimming and J lost 4 bases, with 12 bases between them.

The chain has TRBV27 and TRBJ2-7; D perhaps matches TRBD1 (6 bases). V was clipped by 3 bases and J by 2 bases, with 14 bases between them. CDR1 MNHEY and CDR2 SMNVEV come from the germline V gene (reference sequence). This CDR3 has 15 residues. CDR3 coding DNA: TGTGCCAGCAGTTTCAGAGGGGGTAAGACCTACGAGCAGTACTTC. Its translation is CASSFRGGKTYEQYF.

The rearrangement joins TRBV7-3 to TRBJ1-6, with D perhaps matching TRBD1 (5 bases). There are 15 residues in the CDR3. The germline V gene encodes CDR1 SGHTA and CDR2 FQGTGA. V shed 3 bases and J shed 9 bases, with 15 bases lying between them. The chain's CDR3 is CASSLTAQGSSPLHF. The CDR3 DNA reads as TGTGCCAGCAGCTTGACGGCCCAGGGTAGTTCACCCCTCCACTTT.

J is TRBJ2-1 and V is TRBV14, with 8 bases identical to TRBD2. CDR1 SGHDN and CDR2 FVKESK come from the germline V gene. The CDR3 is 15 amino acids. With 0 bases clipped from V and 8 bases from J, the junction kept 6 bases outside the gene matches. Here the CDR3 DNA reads TGTGCCAGCAGCCAAGATCTCGGGGGGGCTCATGAGCAGTTCTTC. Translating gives CASSQDLGGAHEQFF.

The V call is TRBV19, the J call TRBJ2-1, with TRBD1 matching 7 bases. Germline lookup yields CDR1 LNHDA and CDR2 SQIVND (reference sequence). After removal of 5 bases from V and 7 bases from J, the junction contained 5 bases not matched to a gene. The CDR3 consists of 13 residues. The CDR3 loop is CASSPGQSNEQFF. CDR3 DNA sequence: TGTGCCAGTAGTCCGGGACAGTCTAATGAGCAGTTCTTC.

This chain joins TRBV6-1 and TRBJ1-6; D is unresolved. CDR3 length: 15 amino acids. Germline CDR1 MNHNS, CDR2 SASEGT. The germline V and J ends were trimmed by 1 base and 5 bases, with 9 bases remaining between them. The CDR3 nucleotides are TGTGCCAGCAGTGAAGGTCGGGGAGATAATTCACCCCTCCACTTT. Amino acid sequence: CASSEGRGDNSPLHF.

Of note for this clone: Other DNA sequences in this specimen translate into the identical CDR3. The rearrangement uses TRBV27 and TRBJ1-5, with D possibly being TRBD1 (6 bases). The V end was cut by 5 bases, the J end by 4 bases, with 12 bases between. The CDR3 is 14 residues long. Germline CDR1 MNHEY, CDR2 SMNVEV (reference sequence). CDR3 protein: CASSPRGGNQPQHF. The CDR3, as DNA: TGTGCCAGCAGTCCACGAGGGGGAAATCAGCCCCAGCATTTT.

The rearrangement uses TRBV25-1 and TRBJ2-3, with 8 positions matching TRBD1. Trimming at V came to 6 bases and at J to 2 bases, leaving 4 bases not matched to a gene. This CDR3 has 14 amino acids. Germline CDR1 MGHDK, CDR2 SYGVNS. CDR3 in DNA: TGTGCCAGCAGGATGACAGGGGACACAGATACGCAGTATTTT. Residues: CASRMTGDTDTQYF.

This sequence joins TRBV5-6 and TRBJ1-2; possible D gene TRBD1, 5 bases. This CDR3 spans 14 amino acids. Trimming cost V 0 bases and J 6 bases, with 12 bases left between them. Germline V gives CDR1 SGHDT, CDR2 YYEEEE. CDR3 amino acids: CASSLVQGGDGYTF. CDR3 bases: TGTGCCAGCAGCTTGGTGCAGGGTGGGGATGGCTACACCTTC.

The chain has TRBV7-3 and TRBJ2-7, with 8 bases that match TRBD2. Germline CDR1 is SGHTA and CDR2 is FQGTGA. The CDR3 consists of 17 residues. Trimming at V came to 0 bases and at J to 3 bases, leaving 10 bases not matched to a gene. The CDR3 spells CASSLTLPRSGSYEQYF. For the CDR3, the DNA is TGTGCCAGCAGCTTAACTTTGCCTCGAAGCGGGAGCTACGAGCAGTACTTC.

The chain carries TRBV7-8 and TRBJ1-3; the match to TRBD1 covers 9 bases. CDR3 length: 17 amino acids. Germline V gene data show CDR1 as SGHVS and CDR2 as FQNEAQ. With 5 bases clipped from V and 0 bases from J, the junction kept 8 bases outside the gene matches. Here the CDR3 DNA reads TGTGCCAGCAGCCTTACAGGGGGCTGGAGCTCTGGAAACACCATATATTTT. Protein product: CASSLTGGWSSGNTIYF.

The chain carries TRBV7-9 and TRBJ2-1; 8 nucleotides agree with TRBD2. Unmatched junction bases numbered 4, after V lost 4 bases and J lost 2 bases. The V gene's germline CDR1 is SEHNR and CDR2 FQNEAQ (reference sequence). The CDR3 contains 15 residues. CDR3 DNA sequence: TGTGCCAGCAGCTCGAGCGGGGGAACCTACAATGAGCAGTTCTTC. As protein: CASSSSGGTYNEQFF.

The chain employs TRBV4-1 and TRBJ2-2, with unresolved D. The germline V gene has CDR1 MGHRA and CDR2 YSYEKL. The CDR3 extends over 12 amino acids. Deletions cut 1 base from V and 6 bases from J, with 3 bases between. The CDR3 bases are TGCGCCAGCAGCCAAGTCGCCGGGGAGCTGTTTTTT. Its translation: CASSQVAGELFF.